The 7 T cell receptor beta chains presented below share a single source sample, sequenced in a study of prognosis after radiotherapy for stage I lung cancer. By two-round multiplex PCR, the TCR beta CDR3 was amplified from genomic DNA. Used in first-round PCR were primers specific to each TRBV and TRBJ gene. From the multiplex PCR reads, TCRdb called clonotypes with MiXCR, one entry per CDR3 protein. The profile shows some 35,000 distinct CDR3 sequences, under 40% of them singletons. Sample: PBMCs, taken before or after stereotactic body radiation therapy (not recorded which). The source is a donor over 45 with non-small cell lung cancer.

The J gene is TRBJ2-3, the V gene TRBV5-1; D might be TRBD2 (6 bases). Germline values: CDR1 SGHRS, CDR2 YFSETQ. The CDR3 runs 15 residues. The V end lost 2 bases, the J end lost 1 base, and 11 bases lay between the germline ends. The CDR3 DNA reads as TGCGCCAGCAGCTTTTTCAGCGGGCGCACAGATACGCAGTATTTT. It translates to CASSFFSGRTDTQYF.

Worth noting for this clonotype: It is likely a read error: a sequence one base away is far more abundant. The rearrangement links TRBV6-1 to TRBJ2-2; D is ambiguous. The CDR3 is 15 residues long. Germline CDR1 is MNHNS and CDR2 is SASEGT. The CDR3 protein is CAISVRAGNTGELFF. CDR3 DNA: TGTGCCATCAGTGTTCGGGCAGGGAACACCGGGGAGCTGTTTTTT.

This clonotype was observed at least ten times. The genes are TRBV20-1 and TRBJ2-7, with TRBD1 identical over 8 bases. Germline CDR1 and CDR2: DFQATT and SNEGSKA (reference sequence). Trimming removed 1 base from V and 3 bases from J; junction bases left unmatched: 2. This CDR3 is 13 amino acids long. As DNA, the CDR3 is TGCAGTGCTAGAGCGGACAGGGACTACGAGCAGTACTTC. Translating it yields CSARADRDYEQYF.

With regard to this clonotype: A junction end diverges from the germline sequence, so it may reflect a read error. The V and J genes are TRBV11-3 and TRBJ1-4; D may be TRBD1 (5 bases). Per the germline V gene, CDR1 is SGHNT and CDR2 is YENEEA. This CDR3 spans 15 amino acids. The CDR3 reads CVSSARDGWGEKLFF. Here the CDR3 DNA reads TGTGTCAGCAGCGCCAGGGACGGATGGGGTGAAAAACTGTTTTTT.

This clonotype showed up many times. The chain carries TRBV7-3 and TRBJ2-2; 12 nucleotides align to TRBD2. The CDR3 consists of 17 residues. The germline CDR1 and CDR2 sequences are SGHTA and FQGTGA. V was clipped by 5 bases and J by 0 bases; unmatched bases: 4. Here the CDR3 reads CASSPWTSGANTGELFF. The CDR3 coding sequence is TGTGCCAGCAGCCCCTGGACTAGCGGGGCGAACACCGGGGAGCTGTTTTTT.

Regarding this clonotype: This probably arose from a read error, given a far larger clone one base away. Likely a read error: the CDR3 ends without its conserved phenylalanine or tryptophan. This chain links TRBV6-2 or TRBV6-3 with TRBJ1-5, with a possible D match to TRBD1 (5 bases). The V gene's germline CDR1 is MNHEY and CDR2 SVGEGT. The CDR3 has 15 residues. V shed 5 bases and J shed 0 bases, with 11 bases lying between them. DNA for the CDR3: TGTGCCAGCAGTGAAGGGGATTATAGCAATCAGCCCCAGCATCTT. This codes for CASSEGDYSNQPQHL.

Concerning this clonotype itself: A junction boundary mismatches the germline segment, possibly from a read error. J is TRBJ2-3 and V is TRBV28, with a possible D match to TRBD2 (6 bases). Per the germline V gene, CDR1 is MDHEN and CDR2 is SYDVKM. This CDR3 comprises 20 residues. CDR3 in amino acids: CASRRASGIAVLTSTDTQYF. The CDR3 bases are TGTGCCAGCAGACGAGCAAGTGGTATAGCGGTGCTAACAAGCACGGATACGCAGTATTTT.